The 8 T cell receptor beta chains presented below share a single source sample, sequenced in a study of T cells after posttransplantation cyclophosphamide. Sequencing used immunoSEQ multiplex PCR; TCRdb keeps in-frame clones, though not all of them. Observed are some 40,000 clones, no singletons, with the top ten taking 2% to 3%. The sequenced material came from PBMCs. These receptors all stem from a man aged 35-49 years in good health, CMV-negative, and a related stem cell transplant donor.

This clone has ten or more counts. The chain uses TRBV27 and TRBJ2-2; tentatively, D is TRBD2 (6 bases). The V gene lost 5 bases and the J gene lost 5 bases, with 18 bases spanning the gap. The CDR3 is 16 residues long. The germline V gene has CDR1 MNHEY and CDR2 SMNVEV (reference sequence). The CDR3 region is CASSPGGLLVTGELFF. The CDR3, as DNA: TGTGCCAGCAGTCCCGGGGGACTCCTTGTGACCGGGGAGCTGTTTTTT.

In its sample, this clone was seen many times. The chain recombines TRBV5-4 with TRBJ2-7, with 9 positions matching TRBD1. The CDR3 totals 13 residues. The V and J ends lost 5 bases and 6 bases, in that order; junction bases with no gene match: 6. Germline V gene sequence: CDR1 SGHNT, CDR2 YYREEE (reference sequence). CDR3 protein: CASRGDRVGEQYF. CDR3 nucleotides: TGTGCCAGCAGGGGGGACAGGGTGGGCGAGCAGTACTTC.

There are many counts of this clone. The chain recombines TRBV6-1 with TRBJ1-5; 10 nucleotides match TRBD1. CDR1 is MNHNS, CDR2 SASEGT, per germline. The CDR3 is made up of 15 amino acids. V dropped 1 base and J dropped 6; count of bases not matched to a gene: 3. The chain's CDR3 is CASSEGGTGVQPQHF. The CDR3 nucleotides are TGTGCCAGCAGTGAAGGGGGGACAGGGGTTCAGCCCCAGCATTTT.

The chain combines TRBV7-9 with TRBJ1-1, with TRBD1 matching 10 bases. Germline CDR1 reads SEHNR; CDR2 reads FQNEAQ (reference sequence). The CDR3 is made up of 15 amino acids. V trimming: 4 bases; J trimming: 6 bases; junction bases outside the gene matches: 8. The CDR3 sequence is CASSSRTGGLAEAFF. The CDR3 bases are TGTGCCAGCAGCTCCCGGACAGGGGGTTTGGCTGAAGCTTTCTTT.

The chain links TRBV15 to TRBJ2-5; tentatively, D is TRBD2 (5 bases). The CDR3 is made up of 15 amino acids. V was trimmed by 0 bases and J by 5 bases, leaving 13 bases between them. The germline gives CDR1 LNHNV, CDR2 YYDKDF (reference sequence). The CDR3 spells CATSRDRGAAETQYF. In DNA form, the CDR3 reads TGTGCCACCAGCAGAGATCGGGGAGCTGCGGAGACCCAGTACTTC.

This clone occurred many times. The chain couples TRBV7-8 to TRBJ1-5; TRBD1 matches at 11 bases. Germline loops: CDR1 SGHVS, CDR2 FQNEAQ. This CDR3 contains 15 residues. With V trimmed by 5 bases and J by 5 bases, 5 bases remained unmatched. The CDR3 bases are TGTGCCAGCAGCCTGGGACAGGGGGGTCATCAGCCCCAGCATTTT. It translates to CASSLGQGGHQPQHF. Supplemented by reference TRBV7-8 and TRBJ1-5, the full variable domain reads GAGVSQSPRYKVAKRGQDVALRCDPISGHVSLFWYQQALGQGPEFLTYFQNEAQLDKSGLPSDRFFAERPEGSVSTLKIQRTQQEDSAVYLCASSLGQGGHQPQHFGDGTRLSIL.

This clone was recorded at least ten times. V gene TRBV5-5 combines with J gene TRBJ1-3, with D unresolved. The CDR3 is 13 residues long. Germline CDR1 and CDR2: SGHKS and YYEKEE (reference sequence). Trimming removed 9 bases from V and 3 bases from J, with 13 bases in between. The CDR3 region has the DNA TGTGCCACCCAAAGCGGGCATGGAAACACCATATATTTT. Translating it yields CATQSGHGNTIYF.

This clone was detected ten times or more. V is TRBV29-1 and J is TRBJ1-5, with 9 bases matching TRBD1. This CDR3 spans 13 amino acids. CDR1 and CDR2 from the germline V gene are SQVTM and ANQGSEA. After removal of 5 bases from V and 7 bases from J, the junction contained 6 bases not matched to a gene. Here the CDR3 DNA reads TGCAGCGTTACAGGGGGCGCGGGGCAGCCCCAGCATTTT. This sequence encodes CSVTGGAGQPQHF. Full variable domain (rest looked up from reference TRBV29-1 and TRBJ1-5): SAVISQKPSRDICQRGTSLTIQCQVDSQVTMMFWYRQQPGQSLTLIATANQGSEATYESGFVIDKFPISRPNLTFSTLTVSNMSPEDSSIYLCSVTGGAGQPQHFGDGTRLSIL.